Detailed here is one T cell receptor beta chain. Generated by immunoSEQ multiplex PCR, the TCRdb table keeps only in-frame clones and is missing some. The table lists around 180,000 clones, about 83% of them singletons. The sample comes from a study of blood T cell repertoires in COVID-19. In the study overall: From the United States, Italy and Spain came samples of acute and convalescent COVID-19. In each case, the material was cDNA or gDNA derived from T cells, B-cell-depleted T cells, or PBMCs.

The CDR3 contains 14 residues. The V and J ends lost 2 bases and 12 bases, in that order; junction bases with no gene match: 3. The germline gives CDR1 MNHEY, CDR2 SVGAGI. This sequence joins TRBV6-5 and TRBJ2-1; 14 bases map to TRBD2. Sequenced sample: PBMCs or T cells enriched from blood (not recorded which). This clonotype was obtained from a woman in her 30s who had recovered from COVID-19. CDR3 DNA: TGTGCCAGCAGTTACCCCGGACTAGCGGGAGGGCAGTTCTTC. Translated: CASSYPGLAGGQFF.